This TCR beta chain was sequenced during a study of CD8+ T cells in alopecia areata (dated by TCRdb to the late 2010s). For context, the study as a whole: The study used high-throughput TCRbeta sequencing to examine T cell clonal expansion in alopecia areata, in both the C3H/HeJ mouse model and human patients. Scalp tissue and sorted CD4+ and CD8+ peripheral blood T cells from patchy and totalis/universalis alopecia areata patients and from healthy controls were covered by human TCRbeta sequencing. Scalp clonality was compared among normal scalp (n=4), patchy alopecia areata scalp (n=8), and alopecia totalis/universalis scalp (n=8). Amplification of TCRbeta CDR3 regions was done by immunoSEQ multiplex PCR using 35 Vbeta forward primers and 13 Jbeta reverse primers. RNA was extracted with the PAXgene miRNA kit for fixed scalp, the miRNeasy kit for PBMCs, and the RNeasy kit for mouse skin. General conclusions and limits of the study: Unlike mouse skin, where gammadelta T cells dominate, normal human skin contains resident alphabeta T cells that get sequenced too, which complicates analysis of the scalp TCR repertoire. Shared TCR sequences between patients were less evident than in mice, which may be partly attributable to HLA diversity in the patient population. Compared with normal scalp, lesional scalp, particularly in alopecia totalis/universalis, had higher clonality and more expanded CD8+ clones, which suggests antigenic drive.

The library was obtained by the immunoSEQ multiplex PCR assay. RNA was extracted from all samples and reverse transcribed into cDNA as template for TCR sequencing. First-strand cDNA was synthesized using SuperScript III with a 2:1 mix of oligo-dT and random hexamers. A synthetic immune receptor repertoire was used to assess amplification bias, and residual bias was removed computationally. Regarding the original processing steps: After raw reads were preprocessed to remove errors, the CDR3 was defined following IMGT conventions as running from the conserved cysteine to phenylalanine. To get clonality, Shannon entropy was normalized by log2 of the number of productive unique TCRs and the result was subtracted from 1. Whether scalp clones were CD4 or CD8 was inferred by matching scalp TCRbeta sequences against CD4 and CD8 repertoires sorted from blood. What TCRdb holds here is the immuneACCESS table cut down to in-frame rearrangements. Part of the clones is not present; checked against another copy, under half of the missing clones reflect an unresolved V gene, and the others are unexplained. D and trimming come from the DNA, and the V and J calls and clone size come from that table. This sample lists about 110,000 clones; 59% were detected once. The ten largest clones take up around 20% of the sample.

PBMCs were separated by density centrifugation and stained for CD3, CD4 and CD8, after which CD4+ and CD8+ T cells were sorted on a FACSAria. Scalp biopsies and blood samples were obtained from unaffected controls. From the germline V gene, CDR1 is SGHRS and CDR2 is YFSETQ. The CDR3 runs 15 residues from the cysteine to the phenylalanine. This entry keeps only the CDR3 DNA: 45 bases, framed from base 1. The junction carries 13 bases between V and J, which are trimmed by 1 base and 2 bases respectively. Of note for this clone: Its cognate antigen has yet to be identified. No clone much larger than this one lies a single base away; base qualities are absent.

The sample comprised CD8+ T cells sorted from blood. This chain joins TRBV5-1 to TRBJ2-7, with the D gene call left open. The clonotype originates from a human donor in good health. The nucleotides read TGCGCCAGCAGCTTGAGCTGGGTCTCGACCTACGAGCAGTACTTC. Its protein product is CASSLSWVSTYEQYF.